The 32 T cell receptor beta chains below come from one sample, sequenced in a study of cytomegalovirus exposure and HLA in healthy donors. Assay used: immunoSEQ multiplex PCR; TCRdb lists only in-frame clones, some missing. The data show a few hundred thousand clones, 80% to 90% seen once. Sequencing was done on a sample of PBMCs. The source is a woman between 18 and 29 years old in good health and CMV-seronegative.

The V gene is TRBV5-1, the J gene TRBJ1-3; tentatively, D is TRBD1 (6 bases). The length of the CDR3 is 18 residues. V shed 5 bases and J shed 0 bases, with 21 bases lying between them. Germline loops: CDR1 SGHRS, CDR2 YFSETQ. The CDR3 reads CASSRVVGGSASGNTIYF. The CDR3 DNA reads TGCGCCAGCAGTCGGGTTGTAGGGGGATCGGCCTCTGGAAACACCATATATTTT. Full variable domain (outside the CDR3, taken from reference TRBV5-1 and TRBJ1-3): KAGVTQTPRYLIKTRGQQVTLSCSPISGHRSVSWYQQTPGQGLQFLFEYFSETQRNKGNFPGRFSGRQFSNSRSEMNVSTLELGDSALYLCASSRVVGGSASGNTIYFGEGSWLTVV.

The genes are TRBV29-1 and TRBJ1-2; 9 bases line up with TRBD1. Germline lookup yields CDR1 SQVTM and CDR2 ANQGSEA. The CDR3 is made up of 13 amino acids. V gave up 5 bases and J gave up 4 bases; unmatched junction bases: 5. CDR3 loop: CSVLTGGLYGYTF. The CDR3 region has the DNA TGCAGCGTTTTGACAGGGGGACTCTATGGCTACACCTTC.

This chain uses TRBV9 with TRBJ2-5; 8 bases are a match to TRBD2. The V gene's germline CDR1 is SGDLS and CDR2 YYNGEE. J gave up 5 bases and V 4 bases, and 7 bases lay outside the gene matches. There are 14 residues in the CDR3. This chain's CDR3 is CASSFTGGRETQYF. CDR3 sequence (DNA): TGTGCCAGCAGCTTTACGGGAGGGCGGGAGACCCAGTACTTC.

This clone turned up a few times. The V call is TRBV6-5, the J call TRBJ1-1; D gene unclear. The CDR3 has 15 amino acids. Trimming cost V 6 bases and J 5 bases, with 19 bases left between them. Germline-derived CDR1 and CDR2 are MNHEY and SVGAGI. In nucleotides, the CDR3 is TGTGCCAGCAGCCCCGCGAGGCGTGCCGGGACTGAAGCTTTCTTT. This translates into CASSPARRAGTEAFF.

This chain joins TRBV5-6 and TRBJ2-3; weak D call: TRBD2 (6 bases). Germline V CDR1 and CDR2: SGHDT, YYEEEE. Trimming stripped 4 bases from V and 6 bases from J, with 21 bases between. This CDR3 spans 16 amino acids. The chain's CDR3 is CASSPLRDWDQDTQYF. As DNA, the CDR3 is TGTGCCAGCAGCCCCCTACGGGACTGGGACCAGGATACGCAGTATTTT. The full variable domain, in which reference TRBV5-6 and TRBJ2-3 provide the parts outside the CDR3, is DAGVTQSPTHLIKTRGQQVTLRCSPKSGHDTVSWYQQALGQGPQFIFQYYEEEERQRGNFPDRFSGHQFPNYSSELNVNALLLGDSALYLCASSPLRDWDQDTQYFGPGTRLTVL.

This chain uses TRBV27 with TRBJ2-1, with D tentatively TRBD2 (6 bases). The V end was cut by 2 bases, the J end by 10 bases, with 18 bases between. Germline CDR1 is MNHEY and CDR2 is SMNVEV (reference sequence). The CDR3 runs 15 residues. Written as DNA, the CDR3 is TGTGCCAGCAGTTTACTCGGAGGGGCCCTAGGGGAGCAGTTCTTC. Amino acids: CASSLLGGALGEQFF.

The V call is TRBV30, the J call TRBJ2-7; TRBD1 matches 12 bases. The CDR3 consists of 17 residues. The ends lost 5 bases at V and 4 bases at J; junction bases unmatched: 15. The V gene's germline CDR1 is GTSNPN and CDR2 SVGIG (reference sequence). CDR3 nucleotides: TGTGCCTGGGGAGCCTGGGGACAGGGGGCGCGATCTTACGAGCAGTACTTC. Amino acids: CAWGAWGQGARSYEQYF.

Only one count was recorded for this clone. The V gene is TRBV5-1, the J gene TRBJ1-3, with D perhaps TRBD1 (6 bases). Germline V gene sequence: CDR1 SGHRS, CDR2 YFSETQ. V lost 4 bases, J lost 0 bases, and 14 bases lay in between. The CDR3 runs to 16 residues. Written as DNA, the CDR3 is TGCGCCAGCAGCCCCGGGACATTGGGCTCTGGAAACACCATATATTTT. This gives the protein CASSPGTLGSGNTIYF.

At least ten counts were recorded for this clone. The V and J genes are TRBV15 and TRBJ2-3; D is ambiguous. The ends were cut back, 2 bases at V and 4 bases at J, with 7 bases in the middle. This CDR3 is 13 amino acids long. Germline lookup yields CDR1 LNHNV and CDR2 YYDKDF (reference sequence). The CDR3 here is CATSRSSADTQYF. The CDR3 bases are TGTGCCACCAGCAGATCGTCGGCAGATACGCAGTATTTT.

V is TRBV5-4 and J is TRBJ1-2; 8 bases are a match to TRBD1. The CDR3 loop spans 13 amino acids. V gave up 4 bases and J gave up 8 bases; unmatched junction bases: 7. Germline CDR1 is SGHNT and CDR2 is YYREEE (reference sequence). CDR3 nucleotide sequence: TGTGCCAGCAGCCTGCAGGGGGCGGGCGGCTACACCTTC. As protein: CASSLQGAGGYTF. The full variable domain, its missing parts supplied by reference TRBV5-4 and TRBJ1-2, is ETGVTQSPTHLIKTRGQQVTLRCSSQSGHNTVSWYQQALGQGPQFIFQYYREEENGRGNFPPRFSGLQFPNYSSELNVNALELDDSALYLCASSLQGAGGYTFGSGTRLTVV.

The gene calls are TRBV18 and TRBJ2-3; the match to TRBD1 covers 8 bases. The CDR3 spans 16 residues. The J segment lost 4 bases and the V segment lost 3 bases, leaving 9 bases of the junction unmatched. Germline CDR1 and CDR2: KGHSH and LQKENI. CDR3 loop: CASSPRDRIAPDTQYF. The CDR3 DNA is TGTGCCAGCTCACCCCGGGACAGGATCGCCCCAGATACGCAGTATTTT.

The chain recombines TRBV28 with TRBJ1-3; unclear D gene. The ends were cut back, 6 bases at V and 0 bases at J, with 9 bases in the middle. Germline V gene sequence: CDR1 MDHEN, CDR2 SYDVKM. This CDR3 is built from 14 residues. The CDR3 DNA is TGTGCCAGCAGCCCTCGGAGCTCTGGAAACACCATATATTTT. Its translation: CASSPRSSGNTIYF.

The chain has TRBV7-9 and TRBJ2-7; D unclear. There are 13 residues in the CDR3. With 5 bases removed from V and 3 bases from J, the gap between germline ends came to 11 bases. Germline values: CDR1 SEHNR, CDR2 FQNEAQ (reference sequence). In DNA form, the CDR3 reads TGTGCCAGCAGCCCCGCCCGTAGCTACGAGCAGTACTTC. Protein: CASSPARSYEQYF.

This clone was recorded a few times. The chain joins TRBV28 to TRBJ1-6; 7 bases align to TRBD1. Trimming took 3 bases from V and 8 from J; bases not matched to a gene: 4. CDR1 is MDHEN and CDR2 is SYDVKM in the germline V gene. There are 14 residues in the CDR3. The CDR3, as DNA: TGTGCCAGCAGTTTCGCCAGGGGGTATTCACCCCTCCACTTT. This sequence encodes CASSFARGYSPLHF.

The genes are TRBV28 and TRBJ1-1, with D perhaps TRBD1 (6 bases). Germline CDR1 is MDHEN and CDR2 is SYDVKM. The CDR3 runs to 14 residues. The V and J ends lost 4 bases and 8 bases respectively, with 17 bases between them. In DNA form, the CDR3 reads TGTGCCAGCAGTTCCCCTCCCCGGACAGCCGAAGCTTTCTTT. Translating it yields CASSSPPRTAEAFF. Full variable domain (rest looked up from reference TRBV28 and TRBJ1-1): DVKVTQSSRYLVKRTGEKVFLECVQDMDHENMFWYRQDPGLGLRLIYFSYDVKMKEKGDIPEGYSVSREKKERFSLILESASTNQTSMYLCASSSPPRTAEAFFGQGTRLTVV.

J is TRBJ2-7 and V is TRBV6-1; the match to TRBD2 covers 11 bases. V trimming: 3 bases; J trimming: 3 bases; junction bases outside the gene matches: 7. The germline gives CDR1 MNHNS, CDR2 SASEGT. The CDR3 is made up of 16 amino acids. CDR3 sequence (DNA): TGTGCCAGCAGTGAGTCTAGCGGGGGGACATTCTACGAGCAGTACTTC. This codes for CASSESSGGTFYEQYF.

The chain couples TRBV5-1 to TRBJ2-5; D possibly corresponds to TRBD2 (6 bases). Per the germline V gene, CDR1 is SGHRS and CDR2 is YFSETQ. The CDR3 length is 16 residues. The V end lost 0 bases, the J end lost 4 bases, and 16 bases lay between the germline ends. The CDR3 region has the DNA TGCGCCAGCAGCTTGGTTCCAGCGGGTCAAGGAGAGACCCAGTACTTC. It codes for CASSLVPAGQGETQYF.

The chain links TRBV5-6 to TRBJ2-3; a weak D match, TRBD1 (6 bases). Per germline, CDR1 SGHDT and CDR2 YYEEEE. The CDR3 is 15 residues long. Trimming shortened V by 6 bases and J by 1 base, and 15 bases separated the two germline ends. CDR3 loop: CASNQGSLRTDTQYF. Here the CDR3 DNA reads TGTGCCAGCAACCAGGGGTCGCTTCGCACAGATACGCAGTATTTT. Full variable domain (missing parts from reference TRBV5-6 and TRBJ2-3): DAGVTQSPTHLIKTRGQQVTLRCSPKSGHDTVSWYQQALGQGPQFIFQYYEEEERQRGNFPDRFSGHQFPNYSSELNVNALLLGDSALYLCASNQGSLRTDTQYFGPGTRLTVL.

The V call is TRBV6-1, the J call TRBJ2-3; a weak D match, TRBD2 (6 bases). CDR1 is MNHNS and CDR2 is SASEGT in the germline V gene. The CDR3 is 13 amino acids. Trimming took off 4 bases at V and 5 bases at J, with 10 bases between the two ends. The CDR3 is CASSGRDGDTQYF. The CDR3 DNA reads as TGTGCCAGCAGTGGGAGGGACGGAGATACGCAGTATTTT.

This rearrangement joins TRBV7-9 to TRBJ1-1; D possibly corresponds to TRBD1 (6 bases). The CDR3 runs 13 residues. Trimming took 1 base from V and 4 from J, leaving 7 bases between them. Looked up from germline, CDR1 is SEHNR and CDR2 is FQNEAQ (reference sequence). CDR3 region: CASSLEGGTEAFF. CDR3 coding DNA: TGTGCCAGCAGCTTAGAAGGGGGCACTGAAGCTTTCTTT.

This chain's CDR3 is CASRRGFQETQYF. Written as DNA, the CDR3 is TGTGCCAGCAGGAGAGGGTTCCAAGAGACCCAGTACTTC. The chain has TRBV6-5 and TRBJ2-5, with TRBD2 as a possible D gene (5 bases). Trimming left V 6 bases short and J 1 base short, with 9 bases between. CDR1 is MNHEY, CDR2 SVGAGI, per germline. The CDR3 runs 13 residues.

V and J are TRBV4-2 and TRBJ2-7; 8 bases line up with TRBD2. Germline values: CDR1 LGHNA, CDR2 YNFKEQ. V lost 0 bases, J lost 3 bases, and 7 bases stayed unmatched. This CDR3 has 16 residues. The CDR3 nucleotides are TGTGCCAGCAGCCAAGAAGCAGCGGGGGCCCTCTACGAGCAGTACTTC. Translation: CASSQEAAGALYEQYF.

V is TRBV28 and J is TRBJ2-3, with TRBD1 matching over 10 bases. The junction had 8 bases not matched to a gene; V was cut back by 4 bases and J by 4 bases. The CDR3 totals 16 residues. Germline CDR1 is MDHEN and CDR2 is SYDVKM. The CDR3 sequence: CASSSHPGQGPDTQYF. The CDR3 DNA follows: TGTGCCAGCAGTTCCCACCCGGGACAGGGGCCAGATACGCAGTATTTT. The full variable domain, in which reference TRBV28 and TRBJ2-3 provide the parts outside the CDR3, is DVKVTQSSRYLVKRTGEKVFLECVQDMDHENMFWYRQDPGLGLRLIYFSYDVKMKEKGDIPEGYSVSREKKERFSLILESASTNQTSMYLCASSSHPGQGPDTQYFGPGTRLTVL.

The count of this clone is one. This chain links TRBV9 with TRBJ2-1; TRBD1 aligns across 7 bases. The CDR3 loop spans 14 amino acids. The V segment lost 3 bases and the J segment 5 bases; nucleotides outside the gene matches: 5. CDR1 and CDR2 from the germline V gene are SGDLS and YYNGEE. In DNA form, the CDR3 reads TGTGCCAGCAGCGGACAGGGACCTGACAATGAGCAGTTCTTC. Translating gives CASSGQGPDNEQFF.

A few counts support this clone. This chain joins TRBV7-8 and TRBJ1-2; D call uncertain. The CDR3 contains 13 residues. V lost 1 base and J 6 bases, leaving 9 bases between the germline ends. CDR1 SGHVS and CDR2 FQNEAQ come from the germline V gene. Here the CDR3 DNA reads TGTGCCAGCAGCTTAGAAATATTCGATGGCTACACCTTC. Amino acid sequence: CASSLEIFDGYTF.

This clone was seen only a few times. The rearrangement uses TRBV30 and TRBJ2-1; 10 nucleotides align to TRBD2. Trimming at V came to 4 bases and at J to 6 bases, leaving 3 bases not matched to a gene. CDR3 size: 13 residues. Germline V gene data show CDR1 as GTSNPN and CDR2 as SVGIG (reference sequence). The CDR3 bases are TGTGCCTGGAAAAAGCGGGGGGGCAATGAGCAGTTCTTC. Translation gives CAWKKRGGNEQFF.

CDR3 loop: CASRNLDRGNNQPQHF. CDR3 nucleotides: TGTGCCAGCAGGAACTTGGACAGGGGAAACAATCAGCCCCAGCATTTT. This chain joins TRBV28 and TRBJ1-5, with 9 positions matching TRBD1. Germline V gene data show CDR1 as MDHEN and CDR2 as SYDVKM. This CDR3 has 16 residues. V shed 6 bases and J 3 bases; nucleotides not matched to a gene: 9.

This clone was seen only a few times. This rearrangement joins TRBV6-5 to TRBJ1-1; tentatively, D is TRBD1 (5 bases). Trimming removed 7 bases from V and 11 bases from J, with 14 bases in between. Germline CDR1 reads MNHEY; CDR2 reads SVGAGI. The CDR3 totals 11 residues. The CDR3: CASTEGLRAFF. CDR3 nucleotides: TGTGCCAGCACGGAGGGACTCAGGGCTTTCTTT.

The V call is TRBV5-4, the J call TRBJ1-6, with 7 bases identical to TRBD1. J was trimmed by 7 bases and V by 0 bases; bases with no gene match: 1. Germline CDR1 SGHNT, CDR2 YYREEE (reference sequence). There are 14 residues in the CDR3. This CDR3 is CASSLDRGNSPLHF. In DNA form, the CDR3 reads TGTGCCAGCAGCTTGGACAGGGGAAATTCACCCCTCCACTTT.

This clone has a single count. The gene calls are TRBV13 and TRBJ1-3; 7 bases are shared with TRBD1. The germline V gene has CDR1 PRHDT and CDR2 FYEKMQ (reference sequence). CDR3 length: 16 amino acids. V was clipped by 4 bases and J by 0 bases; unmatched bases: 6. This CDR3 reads CASSSRGGFSGNTIYF. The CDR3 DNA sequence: TGTGCCAGCAGCTCTCGAGGGGGCTTCTCTGGAAACACCATATATTTT.

The CDR3 spells CASNDRGWSTEAFF. Written as DNA, the CDR3 is TGTGCCAGCAACGACAGGGGATGGAGCACTGAAGCTTTCTTT. The chain carries TRBV2 and TRBJ1-1; 8 bases map to TRBD1. The germline V gene has CDR1 SNHLY and CDR2 FYNNEI. Trimming took 7 bases from V and 4 from J; bases not matched to a gene: 8. CDR3 length: 14 residues.

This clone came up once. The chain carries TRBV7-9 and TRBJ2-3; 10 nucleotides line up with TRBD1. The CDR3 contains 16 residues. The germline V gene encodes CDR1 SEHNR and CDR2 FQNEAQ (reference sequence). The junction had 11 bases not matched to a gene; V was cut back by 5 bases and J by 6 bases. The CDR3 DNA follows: TGTGCCAGCAGCCCGGGGACAGGGGTGTCAAGGGATACGCAGTATTTT. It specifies CASSPGTGVSRDTQYF.